These 14 T cell receptor beta chains share one sample of origin, sequenced in a study of blood T cells in healthy people across ages (dated by TCRdb to the mid-2010s). Libraries were prepared through 5' RACE. Sequencing was performed on an Illumina HiSeq 2500. A second PCR of about 6 to 11 cycles was performed with a sample-barcoded 5' primer and a J-beta primer mix. Using fastp trimming at Q25 and MiXCR clonotype assembly, TCRdb reanalyzed the public sequencing data and kept in-frame beta chains. All rows with the same CDR3 protein become a single entry with the most common DNA and genes. The sample table records 750,000 or so distinct CDR3 sequences; around 25% of these occur just once. Around 9.2% of the sample goes to the ten largest clones. This sample also appeared in a second study, on T cells of mothers and their children.

The specimen was blood. The receptors shown here come from a boy younger than 18 in good health.

This clonotype was counted at least ten times. The chain recombines TRBV27 with TRBJ2-3, with TRBD2 matching over 7 bases. V gave up 5 bases and J gave up 0 bases; unmatched junction bases: 2. Germline V CDR1 and CDR2: MNHEY, SMNVEV (reference sequence). The CDR3 has 14 amino acids. The CDR3 region has the DNA TGTGCCAGCAGTAGCGGGATTAGCACAGATACGCAGTATTTT. Protein: CASSSGISTDTQYF.

The CDR3 coding sequence is TGCAGTGCTAGAGATGGAACTAGAGGGGAAGAGACCCAGTACTTC. Translating gives CSARDGTRGEETQYF. V is TRBV20-1 and J is TRBJ2-5, with D perhaps matching TRBD1 or TRBD2 (5 bases each). The CDR3 contains 15 residues. Deletions cut 0 bases from V and 3 bases from J, with 14 bases between. Looked up from germline, CDR1 is DFQATT and CDR2 is SNEGSKA (reference sequence).

The chain couples TRBV20-1 to TRBJ2-6, with a tentative D call TRBD2 (6 bases). V was cut by 0 bases and J by 0 bases, with 15 bases left in between. Germline CDR1 reads DFQATT; CDR2 reads SNEGSKA (reference sequence). CDR3 length equals 18 residues. Here the CDR3 reads CSARDTGGVASGANVLTF. The CDR3 nucleotides are TGCAGTGCTAGAGATACAGGAGGGGTTGCCTCTGGGGCCAACGTCCTGACTTTC.

This clonotype was seen at least ten times. This chain uses TRBV7-6 with TRBJ2-5; D gene ambiguous. V lost 1 base, J lost 3 bases, and 9 bases lay in between. The CDR3 has 14 residues. CDR1 and CDR2 (germline): SGHVS, FNYEAQ. The CDR3 DNA is TGTGCCAGCAGCTTAGGTTTCGACGAAGAGACCCAGTACTTC. It codes for CASSLGFDEETQYF.

The V and J genes are TRBV7-3 and TRBJ2-5, with D perhaps matching TRBD1 (7 bases). The DNA end is more similar to TRBJ2-7, so the J call may be wrong. Germline V gives CDR1 SGHTA, CDR2 FQGTGA. The CDR3 has 15 amino acids. DNA of the CDR3: TGTGCCAGCAGCTTAGAGGCAGGGGGGACCTACGAGCAGTACTTC. Translation gives CASSLEAGGTYEQYF.

The chain links TRBV28 to TRBJ2-7, with a tentative D call TRBD1 (6 bases). The CDR3 has 14 residues. The germline gives CDR1 MDHEN, CDR2 SYDVKM. V was shortened by 5 bases and J by 3 bases, with 14 bases between the two germline ends. CDR3 sequence: CASSHRQEIYEQYF. The DNA for the CDR3 is TGTGCCAGCAGTCACCGACAGGAAATCTACGAGCAGTACTTC.

The table lists this clonotype with a few counts. J is TRBJ2-5 and V is TRBV5-1; possibly TRBD1 or TRBD2 for D (5 bases each). Germline CDR1 and CDR2: SGHRS and YFSETQ. V lost 6 bases to trimming and J lost 5 bases, with 17 bases between them. This CDR3 contains 14 residues. CDR3 in DNA: TGCGCCAGCAACCCGAGGGGCCTCATTGAGACCCAGTACTTC. As protein: CASNPRGLIETQYF. Full variable domain (rest looked up from reference TRBV5-1 and TRBJ2-5): KAGVTQTPRYLIKTRGQQVTLSCSPISGHRSVSWYQQTPGQGLQFLFEYFSETQRNKGNFPGRFSGRQFSNSRSEMNVSTLELGDSALYLCASNPRGLIETQYFGPGTRLLVL.

The chain employs TRBV29-1 and TRBJ2-5, with D tentatively TRBD2 (6 bases). The V and J ends lost 1 base and 10 bases respectively, with 10 bases between them. The CDR3 sequence is 11 residues long. Germline V gene lookup returns CDR1 SQVTM and CDR2 ANQGSEA. The chain's CDR3 is CSVEGGGFQYF. The CDR3 DNA is TGCAGCGTTGAAGGGGGAGGATTCCAGTACTTC.

This chain links TRBV24-1 with TRBJ2-5; no reliable D call. Between the trimmed V and J ends, which lost 0 bases and 3 bases, there was a span of 19 bases. This CDR3 comprises 18 residues. Germline values: CDR1 KGHDR, CDR2 SFDVKD. The CDR3 sequence: CATSDLRVRAEGKETQYF. The DNA of the CDR3 is TGTGCCACCAGTGATTTGCGGGTCCGCGCCGAAGGGAAAGAGACCCAGTACTTC.

The rearrangement joins TRBV20-1 to TRBJ2-7; the D is unclear. Germline V gene lookup returns CDR1 DFQATT and CDR2 SNEGSKA (reference sequence). There are 13 residues in the CDR3. V lost 0 bases, J lost 5 bases, and 11 bases lay in between. The CDR3 region has the DNA TGCAGTGCTAGAGACGCCAGGATCCACGAGCAGTACTTC. Amino acid sequence: CSARDARIHEQYF.

This chain links TRBV29-1 with TRBJ2-7; weak D call: TRBD1 (6 bases). The germline V gene has CDR1 SQVTM and CDR2 ANQGSEA. The V end was cut by 4 bases, the J end by 3 bases, with 13 bases between. The CDR3 runs 13 residues. The CDR3 DNA reads as TGCAGCGTTGTAGGTCCGACAGGCTACGAGCAGTACTTC. Amino acid sequence: CSVVGPTGYEQYF.

Only a few counts were recorded for this clonotype. The chain joins TRBV6-1 to TRBJ1-1, with no clear D. V was clipped by 6 bases and J by 3 bases, with 23 bases between them. The CDR3 has 17 amino acids. From germline, CDR1 is MNHNS and CDR2 SASEGT. CDR3 sequence reads: CASRINEGDAWHTEAFF. Written as DNA, the CDR3 is TGTGCCAGCAGGATCAATGAGGGCGACGCTTGGCACACTGAAGCTTTCTTT.

CDR3 nucleotides: TGCGCCAGCAGCTTGATTGTAGCGGGAGATCTTGAGCAGTTCTTC. This gives the protein CASSLIVAGDLEQFF. The chain combines TRBV5-1 with TRBJ2-1, with TRBD2 identical over 9 bases. J was trimmed by 9 bases and V by 1 base; bases with no gene match: 8. CDR1 SGHRS and CDR2 YFSETQ come from the germline V gene. The CDR3 runs 15 residues.

To note about this clonotype: A read error may account for a junction end that differs from germline. This rearrangement joins TRBV5-1 to TRBJ2-1, with a tentative D call TRBD2 (5 bases). Germline CDR1 is SGHRS and CDR2 is YFSETQ. The CDR3 has 16 residues. The CDR3 DNA follows: TGCGCCAGCAGCTTGGGCCCGGGTAGCGAATACACTGAGCAGTTCTTC. It is translated as CASSLGPGSEYTEQFF.